Listed below are T cell receptor beta chains from one sample, sequenced in a study of blood T cell repertoires in COVID-19. This table comes from immunoSEQ multiplex PCR, and its TCRdb copy is limited to in-frame clones, with some not included. The profile shows 200,000 to 250,000 clones, roughly 88% of them singletons. Material for sequencing was peripheral blood. These receptors all stem from a man older than 75 with acute or convalescent COVID-19. Each CDR3 is given with its conserved first and last residue. A D gene is named only where the DNA matches it firmly. Some rows have no size entry. The others give once, few or many, or a class for an expanded clone.

j_gene,v_gene,d_gene,abundance,CDR3aa,CDR3nt
TRBJ1-1,TRBV5-1,TRBD1,once,CASSWTGDTEAFF,TGCGCCAGCAGCTGGACAGGGGACACTGAAGCTTTCTTT
TRBJ1-2,TRBV19,TRBD1,-,CATGTEPSIYGYTF,TGTGCCACCGGGACAGAACCGTCAATATATGGCTACACCTTC
TRBJ1-1,TRBV7-6,TRBD1,-,CASSPLGDRGNTEAFF,TGTGCCAGCAGCCCGCTTGGGGACAGGGGGAACACTGAAGCTTTCTTT
TRBJ1-1,TRBV19,-,once,CASTGGTGTEAFF,TGTGCCAGTACCGGAGGGACCGGGACCGAAGCTTTCTTT
TRBJ2-3,TRBV7-3,TRBD2,few,CASSVGDYPSTDTQYF,TGTGCCAGCAGCGTGGGGGACTACCCTAGCACAGATACGCAGTATTTT
TRBJ2-3,TRBV12-5,TRBD2,-,CASGLGSLAASTDTQYF,TGTGCTAGTGGTTTGGGGTCACTAGCGGCTAGCACAGATACGCAGTATTTT
TRBJ1-1,TRBV5-1,-,-,CASTLGDFEGTEAFF,TGCGCCAGCACTCTCGGGGACTTTGAGGGGACTGAAGCTTTCTTT
TRBJ1-1,TRBV3-1/TRBV3-2,-,-,CASSLREATEAFF,TGTGCCAGCAGCCTGCGAGAAGCGACTGAAGCTTTCTTT
TRBJ2-1,TRBV10-1,TRBD1,-,CASSRDRGLHSYNEQFF,TGCGCCAGTAGCCGGGACAGGGGTCTCCACTCCTACAATGAGCAGTTCTTC
TRBJ2-7,TRBV29-1,-,-,CSVAPGADAEQYF,TGCAGCGTTGCCCCAGGGGCAGATGCCGAGCAGTACTTC
TRBJ1-3,TRBV5-1,-,-,CASSLGGSSGNTIYF,TGCGCCAGCAGCTTGGGGGGCAGCTCTGGAAACACCATATATTTT
TRBJ2-6,TRBV27,TRBD1,-,CASSSEGALGANVLTF,TGTGCCAGCAGTTCAGAGGGGGCGCTTGGGGCCAACGTCCTGACTTTC
TRBJ1-2,TRBV28,-,-,CASSTQGQGYTF,TGTGCCAGCAGTACACAGGGTCAAGGCTACACCTTC
TRBJ2-5,TRBV10-3,-,-,CAISDPWTAQETQYF,TGTGCCATCAGTGACCCTTGGACAGCGCAAGAGACCCAGTACTTC
TRBJ1-1,TRBV20-1,-,-,CSGTDRTEAFF,TGCAGTGGGACGGACAGAACTGAAGCTTTCTTT
TRBJ1-6,TRBV9,TRBD1,-,CASSARQGANSPLHF,TGTGCCAGCAGCGCGCGACAGGGGGCGAACTCACCCCTCCACTTT
TRBJ2-3,TRBV15,TRBD2,-,CATSRDTSGSTDTQYF,TGTGCCACCAGCAGAGACACTAGCGGGAGCACAGATACGCAGTATTTT
TRBJ1-3,TRBV5-5,-,few,CASSSPGLGNTIYF,TGTGCCAGCAGCTCGCCGGGACTTGGAAACACCATATATTTT
TRBJ2-3,TRBV10-3,TRBD1,-,CAISELRGDTQYF,TGTGCCATCAGTGAACTCAGGGGGGATACGCAGTATTTT
TRBJ1-1,TRBV11-2,TRBD1,-,CASRANPGQTNTEAFF,TGTGCCAGCAGGGCAAACCCGGGACAGACCAACACTGAAGCTTTCTTT
TRBJ1-2,TRBV4-3,-,-,CASSQNELLGHYGYTF,TGCGCCAGCAGCCAGAATGAGTTACTGGGCCACTATGGCTACACCTTC
TRBJ2-5,TRBV7-6,-,-,CASSLGTGLGETQYF,TGTGCCAGCAGCTTAGGAACAGGGCTTGGAGAGACCCAGTACTTC
TRBJ1-6,TRBV6-6,TRBD1,few,CASSYSRGQNNSPLHF,TGTGCCAGCAGTTACTCGAGGGGACAGAATAATTCACCCCTCCACTTT
TRBJ1-5,TRBV12-3/TRBV12-4,-,few,CASNLGGNQPQHF,TGTGCCAGCAACCTAGGGGGTAATCAGCCCCAGCATTTT
TRBJ1-2,TRBV3-1/TRBV3-2,-,-,CASSQGGLGGYTF,TGTGCCAGCAGCCAAGGGGGCTTGGGAGGCTACACCTTC
TRBJ1-5,TRBV4-3,-,-,CASSPAVGGQPQHF,TGCGCCAGCAGCCCTGCGGTCGGGGGACAGCCCCAGCATTTT
TRBJ1-1,TRBV6-5,-,-,CASSRQAPGAFF,TGTGCCAGCAGTCGACAGGCGCCGGGAGCTTTCTTT